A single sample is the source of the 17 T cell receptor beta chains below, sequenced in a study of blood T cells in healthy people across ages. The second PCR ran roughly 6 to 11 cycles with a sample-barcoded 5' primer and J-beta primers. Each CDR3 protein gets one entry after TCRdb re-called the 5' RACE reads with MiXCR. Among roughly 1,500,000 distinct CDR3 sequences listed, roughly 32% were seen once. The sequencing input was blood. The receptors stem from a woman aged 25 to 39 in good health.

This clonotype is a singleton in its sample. The CDR3 DNA reads TGCAGTGCTAGGACGGGCGGGAGGACTAATGAGCAGTTCTTC. As protein: CSARTGGRTNEQFF. The chain uses TRBV20-1 and TRBJ2-1; TRBD2 matches at 8 bases. Germline CDR1 DFQATT, CDR2 SNEGSKA (reference sequence). Trimming at V came to 3 bases and at J to 7 bases, leaving 8 bases not matched to a gene. CDR3 length equals 14 residues.

This CDR3 is CASSPPGAGGLDTQYF. In DNA, the CDR3 is TGTGCCAGCAGCCCGCCAGGAGCGGGGGGGCTAGATACGCAGTATTTT. This chain joins TRBV7-9 and TRBJ2-3, with 10 bases fitting TRBD2. This CDR3 has 16 residues. CDR1 is SEHNR and CDR2 is FQNEAQ in the germline V gene (reference sequence). Unmatched junction bases numbered 10, after V lost 5 bases and J lost 5 bases.

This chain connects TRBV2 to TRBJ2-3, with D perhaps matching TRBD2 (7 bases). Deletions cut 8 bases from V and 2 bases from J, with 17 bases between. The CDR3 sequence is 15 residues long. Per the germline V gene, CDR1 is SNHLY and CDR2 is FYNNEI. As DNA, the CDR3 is TGTGCCAGCTGGAAGGGGGGGACATACACAGATACGCAGTATTTT. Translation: CASWKGGTYTDTQYF.

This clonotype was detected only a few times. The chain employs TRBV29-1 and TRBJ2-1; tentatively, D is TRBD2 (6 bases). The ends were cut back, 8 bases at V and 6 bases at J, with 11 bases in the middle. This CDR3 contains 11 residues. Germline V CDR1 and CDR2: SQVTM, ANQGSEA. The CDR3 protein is CSFRRANEQFF. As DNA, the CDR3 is TGCAGCTTCCGGAGGGCCAATGAGCAGTTCTTC.

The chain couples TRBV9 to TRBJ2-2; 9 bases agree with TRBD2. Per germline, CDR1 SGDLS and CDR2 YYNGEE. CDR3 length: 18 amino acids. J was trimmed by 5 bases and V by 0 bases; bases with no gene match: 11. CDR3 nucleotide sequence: TGTGCCAGCAGCGTAGCGGCGGGAGGGCCTAGTAGGACCGGGGAGCTGTTTTTT. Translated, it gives CASSVAAGGPSRTGELFF.

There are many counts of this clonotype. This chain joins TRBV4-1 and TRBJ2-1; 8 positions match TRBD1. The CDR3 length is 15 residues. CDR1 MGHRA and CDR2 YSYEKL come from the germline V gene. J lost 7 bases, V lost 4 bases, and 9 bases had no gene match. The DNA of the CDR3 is TGCGCCAGCAGCCCATGGACAGGGAATGGGAATGAGCAGTTCTTC. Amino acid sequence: CASSPWTGNGNEQFF.

The CDR3 region is CASSLGPAGGTEQFF. CDR3 coding DNA: TGTGCCAGCAGTTTGGGTCCAGCGGGGGGGACTGAGCAGTTCTTC. The chain combines TRBV27 with TRBJ2-1; 10 bases align to TRBD2. From germline, CDR1 is MNHEY and CDR2 SMNVEV (reference sequence). The CDR3 is 15 amino acids. With 3 bases clipped from V and 9 bases from J, the junction kept 8 bases outside the gene matches.

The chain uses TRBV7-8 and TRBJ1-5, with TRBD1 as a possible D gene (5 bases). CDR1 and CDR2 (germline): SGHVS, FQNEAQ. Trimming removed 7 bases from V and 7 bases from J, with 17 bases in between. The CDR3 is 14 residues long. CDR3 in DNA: TGTGCCAGCATCCCAAGTGGTTCAGGGCAGCCCCAGCATTTT. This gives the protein CASIPSGSGQPQHF. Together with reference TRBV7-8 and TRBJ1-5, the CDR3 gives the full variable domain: GAGVSQSPRYKVAKRGQDVALRCDPISGHVSLFWYQQALGQGPEFLTYFQNEAQLDKSGLPSDRFFAERPEGSVSTLKIQRTQQEDSAVYLCASIPSGSGQPQHFGDGTRLSIL.

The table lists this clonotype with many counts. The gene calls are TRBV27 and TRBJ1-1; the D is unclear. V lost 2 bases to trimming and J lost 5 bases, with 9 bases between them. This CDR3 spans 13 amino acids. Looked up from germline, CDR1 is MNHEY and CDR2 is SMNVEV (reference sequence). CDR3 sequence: CASSLGFRTEAFF. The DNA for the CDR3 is TGTGCCAGCAGTTTAGGGTTTCGGACTGAAGCTTTCTTT.

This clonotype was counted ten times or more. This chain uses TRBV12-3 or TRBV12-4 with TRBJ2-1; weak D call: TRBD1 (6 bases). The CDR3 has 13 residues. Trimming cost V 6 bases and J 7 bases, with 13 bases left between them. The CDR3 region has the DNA TGTGCCAGCAGCCCCTACAGGGTTAATGAGCAGTTCTTC. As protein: CASSPYRVNEQFF.

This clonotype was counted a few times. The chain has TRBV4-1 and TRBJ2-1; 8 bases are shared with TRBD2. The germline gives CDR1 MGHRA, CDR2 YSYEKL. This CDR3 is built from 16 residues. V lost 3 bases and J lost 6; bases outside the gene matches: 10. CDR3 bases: TGCGCCAGCAGCCACGCCCCGGGACTAGGGGGCAATGAGCAGTTCTTC. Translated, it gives CASSHAPGLGGNEQFF.

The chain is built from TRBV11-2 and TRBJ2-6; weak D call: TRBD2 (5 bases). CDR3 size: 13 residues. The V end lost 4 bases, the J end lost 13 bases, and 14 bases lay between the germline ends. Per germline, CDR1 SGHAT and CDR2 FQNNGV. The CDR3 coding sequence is TGTGCCAGCAGCTCCCCCTCACCGGGGGTCCTGACTTTC. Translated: CASSSPSPGVLTF.

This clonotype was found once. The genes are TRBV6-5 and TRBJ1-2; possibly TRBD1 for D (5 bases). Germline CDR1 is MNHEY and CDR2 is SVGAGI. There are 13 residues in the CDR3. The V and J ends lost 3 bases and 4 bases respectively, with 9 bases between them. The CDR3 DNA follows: TGTGCCAGCAGTTATCAGGGATTCTATGGCTACACCTTC. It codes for CASSYQGFYGYTF.

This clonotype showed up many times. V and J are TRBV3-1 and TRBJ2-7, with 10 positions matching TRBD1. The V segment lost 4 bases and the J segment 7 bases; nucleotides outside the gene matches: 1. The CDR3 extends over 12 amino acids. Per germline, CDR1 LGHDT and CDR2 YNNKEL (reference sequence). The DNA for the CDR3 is TGTGCCAGCAGCCCGGACAGGGGGGAGCAGTACTTC. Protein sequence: CASSPDRGEQYF.

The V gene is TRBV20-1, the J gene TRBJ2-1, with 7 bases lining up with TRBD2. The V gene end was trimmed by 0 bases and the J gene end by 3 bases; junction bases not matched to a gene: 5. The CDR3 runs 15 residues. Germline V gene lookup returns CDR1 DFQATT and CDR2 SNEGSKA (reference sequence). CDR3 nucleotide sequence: TGCAGTGCTAGAGATTCTAGCGGCTACTACAATGAGCAGTTCTTC. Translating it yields CSARDSSGYYNEQFF.

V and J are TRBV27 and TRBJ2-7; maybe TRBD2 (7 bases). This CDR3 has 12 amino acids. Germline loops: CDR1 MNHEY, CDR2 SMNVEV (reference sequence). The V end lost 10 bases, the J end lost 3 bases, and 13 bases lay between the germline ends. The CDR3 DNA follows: TGTGCCACTCGGGGGGCTATCTACGAGCAGTACTTC. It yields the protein CATRGAIYEQYF.

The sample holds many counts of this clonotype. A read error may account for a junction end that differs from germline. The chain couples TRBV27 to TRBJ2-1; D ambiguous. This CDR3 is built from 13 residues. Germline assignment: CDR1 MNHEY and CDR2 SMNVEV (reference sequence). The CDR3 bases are TGCGCCAGCAGCTTGAACCTGGGGAATGAGCAGTTCTTC. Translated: CASSLNLGNEQFF.